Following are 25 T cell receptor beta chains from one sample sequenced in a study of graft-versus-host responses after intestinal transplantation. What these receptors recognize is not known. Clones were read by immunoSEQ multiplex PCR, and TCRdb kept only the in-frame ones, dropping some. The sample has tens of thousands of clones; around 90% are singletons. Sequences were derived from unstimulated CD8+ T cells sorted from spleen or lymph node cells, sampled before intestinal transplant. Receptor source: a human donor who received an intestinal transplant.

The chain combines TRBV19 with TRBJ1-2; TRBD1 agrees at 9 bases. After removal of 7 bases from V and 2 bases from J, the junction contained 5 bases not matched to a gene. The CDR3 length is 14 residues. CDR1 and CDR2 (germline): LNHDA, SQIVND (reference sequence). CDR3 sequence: CASTPGTGNYGYTF. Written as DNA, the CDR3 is TGTGCCAGTACCCCCGGGACAGGGAACTATGGCTACACCTTC.

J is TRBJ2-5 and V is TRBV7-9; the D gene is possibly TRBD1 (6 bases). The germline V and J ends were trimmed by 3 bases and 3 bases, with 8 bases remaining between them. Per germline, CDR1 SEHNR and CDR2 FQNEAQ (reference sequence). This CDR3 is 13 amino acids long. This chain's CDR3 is CASSFNREETQYF. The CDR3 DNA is TGTGCCAGCAGCTTCAACAGGGAAGAGACCCAGTACTTC.

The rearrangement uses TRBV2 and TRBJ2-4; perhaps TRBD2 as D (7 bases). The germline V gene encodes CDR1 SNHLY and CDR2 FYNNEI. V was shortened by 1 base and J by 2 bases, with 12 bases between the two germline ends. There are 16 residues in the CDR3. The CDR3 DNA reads TGTGCCAGCAGTGAAGGGGGGGGCAGCTCCAAAAACATTCAGTACTTC. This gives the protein CASSEGGGSSKNIQYF.

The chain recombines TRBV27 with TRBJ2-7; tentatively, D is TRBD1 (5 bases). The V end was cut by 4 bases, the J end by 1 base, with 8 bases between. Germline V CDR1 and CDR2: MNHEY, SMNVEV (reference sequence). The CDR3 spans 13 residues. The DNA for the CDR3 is TGTGCCAGCAGTTCCAGGGATTCCTACGAGCAGTACTTC. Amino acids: CASSSRDSYEQYF.

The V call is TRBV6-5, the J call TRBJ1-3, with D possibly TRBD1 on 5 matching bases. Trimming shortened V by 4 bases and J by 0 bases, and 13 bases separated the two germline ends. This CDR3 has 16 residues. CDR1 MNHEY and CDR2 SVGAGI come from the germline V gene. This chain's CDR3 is CASSSPLGPSGNTIYF. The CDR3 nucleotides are TGTGCCAGCAGTTCTCCCTTGGGGCCCTCTGGAAACACCATATATTTT.

The CDR3 reads CASSLDRTSGSYNEQFF. The CDR3, as DNA: TGTGCCAGCAGTTTAGATCGAACTAGCGGCTCCTACAATGAGCAGTTCTTC. The rearrangement joins TRBV28 to TRBJ2-1, with 8 bases fitting TRBD2. The CDR3 length is 17 residues. Looked up from germline, CDR1 is MDHEN and CDR2 is SYDVKM. The J segment lost 0 bases and the V segment lost 2 bases, leaving 6 bases of the junction unmatched.

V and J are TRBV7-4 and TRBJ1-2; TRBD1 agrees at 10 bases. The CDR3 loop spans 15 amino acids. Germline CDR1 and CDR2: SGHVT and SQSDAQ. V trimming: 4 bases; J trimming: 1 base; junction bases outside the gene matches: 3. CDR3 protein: CASSSRDRGNYGYTF. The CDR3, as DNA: TGTGCCAGCAGCTCCCGGGACAGGGGTAACTATGGCTACACCTTC.

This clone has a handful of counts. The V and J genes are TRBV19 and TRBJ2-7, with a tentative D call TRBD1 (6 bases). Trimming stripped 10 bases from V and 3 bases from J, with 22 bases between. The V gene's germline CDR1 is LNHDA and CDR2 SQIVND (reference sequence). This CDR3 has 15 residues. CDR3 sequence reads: CATTYRWQGIYEQYF. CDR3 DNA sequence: TGTGCCACAACATACCGGTGGCAGGGGATCTACGAGCAGTACTTC.

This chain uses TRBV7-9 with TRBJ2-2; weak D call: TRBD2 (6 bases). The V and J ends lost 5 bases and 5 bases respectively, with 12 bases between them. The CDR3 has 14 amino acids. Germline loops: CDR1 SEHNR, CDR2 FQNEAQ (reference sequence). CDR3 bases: TGTGCCAGCAGCCAGGCCCGGGGGACCGGGGAGCTGTTTTTT. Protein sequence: CASSQARGTGELFF.

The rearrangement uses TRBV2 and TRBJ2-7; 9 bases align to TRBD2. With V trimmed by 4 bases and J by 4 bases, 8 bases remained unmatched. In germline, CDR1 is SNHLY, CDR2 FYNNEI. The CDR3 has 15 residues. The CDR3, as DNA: TGTGCCAGCAGTGTAGCGGGAGTTCAATTATACGAGCAGTACTTC. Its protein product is CASSVAGVQLYEQYF.

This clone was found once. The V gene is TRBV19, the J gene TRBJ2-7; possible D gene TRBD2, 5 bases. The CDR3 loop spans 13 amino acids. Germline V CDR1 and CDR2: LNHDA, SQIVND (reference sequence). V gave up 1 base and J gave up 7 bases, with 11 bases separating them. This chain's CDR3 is CASSIATSREQYF. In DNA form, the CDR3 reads TGTGCCAGTAGTATAGCTACTAGTCGTGAGCAGTACTTC.

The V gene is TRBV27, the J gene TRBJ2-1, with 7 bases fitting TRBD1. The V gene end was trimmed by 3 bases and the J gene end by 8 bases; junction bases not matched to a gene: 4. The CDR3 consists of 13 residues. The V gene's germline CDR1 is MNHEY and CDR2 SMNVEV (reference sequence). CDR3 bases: TGTGCCAGCAGTTTGAACAGGGGCTATGAGCAGTTCTTC. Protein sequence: CASSLNRGYEQFF.

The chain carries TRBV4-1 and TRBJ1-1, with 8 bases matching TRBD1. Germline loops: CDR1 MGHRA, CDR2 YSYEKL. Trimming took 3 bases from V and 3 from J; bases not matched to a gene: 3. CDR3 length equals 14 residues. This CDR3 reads CASSQRQGHTEAFF. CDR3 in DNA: TGCGCCAGCAGCCAGCGACAGGGGCACACTGAAGCTTTCTTT.

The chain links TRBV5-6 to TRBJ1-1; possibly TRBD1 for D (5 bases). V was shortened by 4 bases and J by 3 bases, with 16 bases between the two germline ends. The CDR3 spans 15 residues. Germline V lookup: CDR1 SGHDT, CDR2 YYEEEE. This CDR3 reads CASSDEGVSYTEAFF. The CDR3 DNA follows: TGTGCCAGCAGCGACGAAGGGGTATCGTACACTGAAGCTTTCTTT.

The CDR3 here is CASSRTVRETQYF. The CDR3 region has the DNA TGTGCCAGCAGCCGGACAGTCCGGGAGACCCAGTACTTC. The chain combines TRBV7-9 with TRBJ2-5, with D possibly TRBD1 on 6 matching bases. Germline values: CDR1 SEHNR, CDR2 FQNEAQ (reference sequence). The CDR3 runs to 13 residues. Trimming shortened V by 5 bases and J by 5 bases, and 12 bases separated the two germline ends.

The CDR3 here is CASSLDPGNEQFF. CDR3 DNA: TGTGCCAGCAGCTTGGATCCGGGCAATGAGCAGTTCTTC. The chain joins TRBV5-4 to TRBJ2-1, with no clear D. In germline, CDR1 is SGHNT, CDR2 YYREEE (reference sequence). CDR3 length: 13 amino acids. V was pared by 0 bases and J by 6 bases, with 7 bases between. Drawing the rest from reference TRBV5-4 and TRBJ2-1, the complete variable domain is ETGVTQSPTHLIKTRGQQVTLRCSSQSGHNTVSWYQQALGQGPQFIFQYYREEENGRGNFPPRFSGLQFPNYSSELNVNALELDDSALYLCASSLDPGNEQFFGPGTRLTVL.

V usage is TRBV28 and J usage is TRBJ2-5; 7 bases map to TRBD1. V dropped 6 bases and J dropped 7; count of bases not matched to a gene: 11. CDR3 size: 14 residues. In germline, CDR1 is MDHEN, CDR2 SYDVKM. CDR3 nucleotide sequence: TGTGCCAGCAGCCCTGACAGGGAGTTGGGGACCCAGTACTTC. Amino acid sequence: CASSPDRELGTQYF.

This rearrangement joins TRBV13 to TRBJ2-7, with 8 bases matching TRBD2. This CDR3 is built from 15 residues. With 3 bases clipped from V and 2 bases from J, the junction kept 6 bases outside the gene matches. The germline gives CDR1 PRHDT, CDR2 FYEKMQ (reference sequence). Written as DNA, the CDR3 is TGTGCCAGCAGCTTTGCGGGGGGAAGAACCTACGAGCAGTACTTC. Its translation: CASSFAGGRTYEQYF. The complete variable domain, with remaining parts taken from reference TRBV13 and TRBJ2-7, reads AAGVIQSPRHLIKEKRETATLKCYPIPRHDTVYWYQQGPGQDPQFLISFYEKMQSDKGSIPDRFSAQQFSDYHSELNMSSLELGDSALYFCASSFAGGRTYEQYFGPGTRLTVT.

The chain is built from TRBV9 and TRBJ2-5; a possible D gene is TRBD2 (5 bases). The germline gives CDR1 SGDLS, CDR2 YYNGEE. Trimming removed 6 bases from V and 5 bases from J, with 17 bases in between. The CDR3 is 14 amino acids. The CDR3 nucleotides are TGTGCCAGCACCCCCGGACTGGAAGTTGAGACCCAGTACTTC. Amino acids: CASTPGLEVETQYF.

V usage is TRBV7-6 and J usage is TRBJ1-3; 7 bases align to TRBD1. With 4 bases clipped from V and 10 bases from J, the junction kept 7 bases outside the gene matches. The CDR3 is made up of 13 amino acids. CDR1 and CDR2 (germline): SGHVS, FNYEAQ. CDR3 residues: CASSSGTAGTIYF. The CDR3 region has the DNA TGTGCCAGCAGCTCCGGGACAGCCGGGACCATATATTTT.

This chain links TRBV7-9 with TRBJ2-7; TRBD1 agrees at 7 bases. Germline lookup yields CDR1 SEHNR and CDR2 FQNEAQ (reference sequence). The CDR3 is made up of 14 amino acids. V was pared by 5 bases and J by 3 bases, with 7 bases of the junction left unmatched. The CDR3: CASSADRMHYEQYF. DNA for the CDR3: TGTGCCAGCAGCGCGGACAGGATGCACTACGAGCAGTACTTC.

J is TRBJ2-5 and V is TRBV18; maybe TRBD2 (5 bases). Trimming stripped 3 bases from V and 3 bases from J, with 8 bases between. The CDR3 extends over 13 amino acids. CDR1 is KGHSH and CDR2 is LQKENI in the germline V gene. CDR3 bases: TGTGCCAGCTCACCTACTAGGAAAGAGACCCAGTACTTC. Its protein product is CASSPTRKETQYF. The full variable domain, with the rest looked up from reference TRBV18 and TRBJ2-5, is NAGVMQNPRHLVRRRGQEARLRCSPMKGHSHVYWYRQLPEEGLKFMVYLQKENIIDESGMPKERFSAEFPKEGPSILRIQQVVRGDSAAYFCASSPTRKETQYFGPGTRLLVL.

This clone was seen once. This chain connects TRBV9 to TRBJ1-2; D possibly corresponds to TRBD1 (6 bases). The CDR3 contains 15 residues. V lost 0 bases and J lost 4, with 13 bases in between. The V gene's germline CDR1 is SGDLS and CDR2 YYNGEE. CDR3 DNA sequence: TGTGCCAGCAGCGTAGGGCAGGGGATAAGCTATGGCTACACCTTC. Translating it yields CASSVGQGISYGYTF.

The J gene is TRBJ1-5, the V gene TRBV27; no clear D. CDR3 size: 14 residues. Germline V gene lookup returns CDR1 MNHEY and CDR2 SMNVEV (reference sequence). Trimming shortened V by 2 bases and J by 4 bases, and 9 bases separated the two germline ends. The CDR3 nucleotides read TGTGCCAGCAGTTTAGGAGGGCCTAATCAGCCCCAGCATTTT. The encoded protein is CASSLGGPNQPQHF.

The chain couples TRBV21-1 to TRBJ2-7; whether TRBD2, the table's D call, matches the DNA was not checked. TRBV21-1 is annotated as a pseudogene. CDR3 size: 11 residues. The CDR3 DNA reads TGTGCCAGCAGCAAGACTTACGAGCAGTACTTC. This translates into CASSKTYEQYF.